A single T cell receptor beta chain is shown here with its context. CDR1 is GTSNPN, CDR2 SVGIG, per germline (reference sequence). The CDR3 extends over 11 amino acids. V lost 2 bases and J 5 bases, leaving 4 bases between the germline ends. This record belongs to a study of blood T cell repertoires in COVID-19. Across the study: The United States, Italy and Spain supplied acute and convalescent COVID-19 samples. Nucleic acid was either cDNA or gDNA, and it came from T cells, B-cell-depleted T cells, or PBMCs.

Original handling: Amplification with reference gene primers provided the estimates of nucleated cell counts. The data were produced by immunoSEQ multiplex PCR, yet TCRdb's version contains in-frame clones alone and is incomplete. The V and J calls and the clone size are those of that table, but D and trimming were determined from the DNA. This table has under 150,000 clones, about nine tenths appearing once. The TCR originated in a human donor in a cohort sampled during active COVID-19. The sequenced sample consisted of peripheral blood. The chain combines TRBV30 with TRBJ2-1, with unresolved D. In DNA form, the CDR3 reads TGTGCCTGGAGTCAAAACAATGAGCAGTTCTTC. Translating gives CAWSQNNEQFF.